The table lists the clone carrying this T cell receptor beta chain with a count of one. Its antigen is not known. These data come from a study of cytomegalovirus exposure and HLA in healthy donors. Study-level information: Roughly 80 million unique TCRs from HLA-typed donors made up an early data release.

Study-wide results and caveats: A missense DCLRE1C variant was associated with V- and J-gene trimming of TCR beta chains in a later analysis, and an independent cohort replicated the association. Accurate HLA-A and HLA-B prediction from TCR beta sequences was reported for most subjects. A later analysis by the authors found several of the most significant clusters apparently linked to common viral pathogens.

V gave up 2 bases and J gave up 7 bases; unmatched junction bases: 4. The germline V gene has CDR1 SGHVS and CDR2 FQNEAQ. The CDR3 is 14 residues long. Vbeta (60) and Jbeta (13) primers were used in the PCR. The repertoire was sequenced with immunoSEQ multiplex PCR; TCRdb's copy has only in-frame clones and lacks some. The sample comprises about 130,000 clones, roughly 74% of which are singletons, and almost 6% rests with the top ten. This chain joins TRBV7-8 and TRBJ1-5, with 8 bases fitting TRBD1. Sequencing was performed on PBMCs. The sequence was obtained from a woman in her fifties or sixties in good health and CMV-seropositive. This CDR3 reads CASSLSTGEQPQHF. For the CDR3, the DNA is TGTGCCAGCAGCTTATCGACAGGGGAACAGCCCCAGCATTTT.